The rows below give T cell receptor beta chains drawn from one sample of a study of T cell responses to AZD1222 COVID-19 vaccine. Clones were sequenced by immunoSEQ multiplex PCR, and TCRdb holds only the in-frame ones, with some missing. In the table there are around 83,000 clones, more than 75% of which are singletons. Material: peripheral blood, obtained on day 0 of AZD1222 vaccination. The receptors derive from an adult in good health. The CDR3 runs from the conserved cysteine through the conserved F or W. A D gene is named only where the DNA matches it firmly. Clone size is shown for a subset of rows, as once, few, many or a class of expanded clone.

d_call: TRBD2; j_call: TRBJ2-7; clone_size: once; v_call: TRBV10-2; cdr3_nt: TGCGCCAGCCATGCGTTAGTAACGGGAGGCTACGAGCAGTACTTC; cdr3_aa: CASHALVTGGYEQYF
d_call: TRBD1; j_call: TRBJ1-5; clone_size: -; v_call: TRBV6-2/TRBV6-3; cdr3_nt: TGTGCCAGCAGTTACTCAACATCGGGACAGGGATTCTTGGGCAATCAGCCCCAGCATTTT; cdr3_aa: CASSYSTSGQGFLGNQPQHF
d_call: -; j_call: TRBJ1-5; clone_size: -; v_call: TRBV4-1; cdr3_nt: TGCGCCAGCAGCCAAGGTAGGGGGGGTCAGCCCCAGCATTTT; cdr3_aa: CASSQGRGGQPQHF
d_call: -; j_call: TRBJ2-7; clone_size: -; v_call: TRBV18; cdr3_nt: TGTGCCAGCTCACCGCCCACTTGGGTGGACGAGCAGTACTTC; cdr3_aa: CASSPPTWVDEQYF
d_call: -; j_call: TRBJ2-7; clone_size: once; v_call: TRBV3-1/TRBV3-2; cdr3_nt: TGTGCCAGCAGCCAAGAAAGGGGTTTGCGCGAGCAGTACTTC; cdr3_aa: CASSQERGLREQYF
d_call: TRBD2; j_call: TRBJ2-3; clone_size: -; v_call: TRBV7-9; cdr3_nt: TGTGCCAGCAGCTTAGGTTCCCTAGCGGGAGGGTATACGCAGTATTTT; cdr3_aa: CASSLGSLAGGYTQYF
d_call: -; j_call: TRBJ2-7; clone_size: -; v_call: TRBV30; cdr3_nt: TGTGCCTGGAGTGGCAGGATTTCAACCTACGAGCAGTACTTC; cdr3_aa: CAWSGRISTYEQYF
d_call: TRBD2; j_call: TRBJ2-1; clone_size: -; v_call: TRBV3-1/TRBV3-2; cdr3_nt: TGTGCCAGCAGCCTCCTAGCGGGACAAACCTACAATGAGCAGTTCTTC; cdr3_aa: CASSLLAGQTYNEQFF
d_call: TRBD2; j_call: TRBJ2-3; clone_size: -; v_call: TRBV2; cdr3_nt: TGTGCCAGCAGGGTACTGACTAGCGGCACAGATACGCAGTATTTT; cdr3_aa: CASRVLTSGTDTQYF
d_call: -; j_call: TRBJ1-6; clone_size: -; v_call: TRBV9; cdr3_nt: TGTGCCAGCACCCCAGCGGGGGGAAGCCATAATTCACCCCTCCACTTT; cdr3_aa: CASTPAGGSHNSPLHF
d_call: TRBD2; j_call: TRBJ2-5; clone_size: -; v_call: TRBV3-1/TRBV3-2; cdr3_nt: TGTGCCAGCAGCCAAGTTCTTAGCGGGAATCAAGAGACCCAGTACTTC; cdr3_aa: CASSQVLSGNQETQYF
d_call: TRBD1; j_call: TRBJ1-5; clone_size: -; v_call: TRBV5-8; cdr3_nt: TGTGCCAGCAGCGAGGGACAGTTTAGCAATCAGCCCCAGCATTTT; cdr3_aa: CASSEGQFSNQPQHF
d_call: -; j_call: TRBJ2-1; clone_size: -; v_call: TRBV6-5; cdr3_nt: TGTGCCAGCTTTATTCGGAGCTCCTACAATGAGCAGTTCTTC; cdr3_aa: CASFIRSSYNEQFF
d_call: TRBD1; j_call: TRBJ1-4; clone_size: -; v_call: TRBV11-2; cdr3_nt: TGTGCCAGCAGCATAGACAGGGGTCCTAATGAAAAACTGTTTTTT; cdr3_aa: CASSIDRGPNEKLFF
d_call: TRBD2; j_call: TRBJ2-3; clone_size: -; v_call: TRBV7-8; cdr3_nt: TGTGCCAGCAGCGACGGGACTAGCAGATATACGCAGTATTTT; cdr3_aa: CASSDGTSRYTQYF
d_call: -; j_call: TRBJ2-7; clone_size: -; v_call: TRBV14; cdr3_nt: TGTGCCAGCAGCCAATCTAGGACGCACTCTACCTACGAGCAGTACTTC; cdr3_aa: CASSQSRTHSTYEQYF
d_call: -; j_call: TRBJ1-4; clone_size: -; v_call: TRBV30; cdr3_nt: TGTGCCTGGAGGGCGATAGGGGGTTCAACTAATGAAAAACTGTTTTTT; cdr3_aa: CAWRAIGGSTNEKLFF
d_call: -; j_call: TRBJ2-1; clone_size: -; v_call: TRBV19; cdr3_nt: TGTGCCAGTAGTATAGGGGCAGGCAATGAGCAGTTCTTC; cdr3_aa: CASSIGAGNEQFF
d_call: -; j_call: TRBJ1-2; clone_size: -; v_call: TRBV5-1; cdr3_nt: TGCGCCAGCAGCTTGGGGCAGGGACACTATGGCTACACCTTC; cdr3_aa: CASSLGQGHYGYTF
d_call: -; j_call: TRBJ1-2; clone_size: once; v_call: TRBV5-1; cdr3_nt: TGCGCCAGCAGCTTGGCCCAGGGGATCGATGGCTACACCTTC; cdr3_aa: CASSLAQGIDGYTF
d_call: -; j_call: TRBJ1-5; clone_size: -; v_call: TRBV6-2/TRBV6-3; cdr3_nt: TGTGCCAGCAGTTACTACGGACAGATGGGCAATCAGCCCCAGCATTTT; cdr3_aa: CASSYYGQMGNQPQHF
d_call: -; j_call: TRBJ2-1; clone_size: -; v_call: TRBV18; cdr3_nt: TGTGCCAGCTCACCACAGGGGAATGAGCAGTTCTTC; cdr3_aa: CASSPQGNEQFF
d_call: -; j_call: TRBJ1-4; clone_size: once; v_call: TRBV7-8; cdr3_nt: TGTGCCAGCAGCTCGGGACCCCGGGAAAAACTGTTTTTT; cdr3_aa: CASSSGPREKLFF
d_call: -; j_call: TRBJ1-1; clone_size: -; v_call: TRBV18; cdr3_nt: TGTGCCAGCTCACCTATCTCCGGTGAGACTGAAGCTTTCTTT; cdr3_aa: CASSPISGETEAFF
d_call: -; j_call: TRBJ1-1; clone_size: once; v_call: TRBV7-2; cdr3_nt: TGTGCCAGCAGCATGGGGGTGAAAGCTTTCTTT; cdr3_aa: CASSMGVKAFF
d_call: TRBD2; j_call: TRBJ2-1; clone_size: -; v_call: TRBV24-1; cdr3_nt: TGTGCCACCAGTGATCCCTCGGGGGGAGCGGGAGTGAGGAATGAGCAGTTCTTC; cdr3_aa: CATSDPSGGAGVRNEQFF
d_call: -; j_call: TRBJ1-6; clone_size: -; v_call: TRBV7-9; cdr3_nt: TGTGCCAGCAGCGACAAGAAGGGGGGGAATTCACCCCTCCACTTT; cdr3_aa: CASSDKKGGNSPLHF
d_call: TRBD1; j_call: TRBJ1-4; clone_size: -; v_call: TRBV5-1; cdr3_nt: TGCGCCAGCAGCTTACAGGGGGCAACTAATGAAAAACTGTTTTTT; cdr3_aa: CASSLQGATNEKLFF
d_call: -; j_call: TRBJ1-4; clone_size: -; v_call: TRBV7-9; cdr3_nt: TGTGCCAGCAGCTTCGCCCCGGAGATTGAAAAACTGTTTTTT; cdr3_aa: CASSFAPEIEKLFF
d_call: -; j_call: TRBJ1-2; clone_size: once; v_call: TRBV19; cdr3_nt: TGTGCCAGTACGGTGGTACTTAGGGGACGCTATGGCTACACCTTC; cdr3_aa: CASTVVLRGRYGYTF
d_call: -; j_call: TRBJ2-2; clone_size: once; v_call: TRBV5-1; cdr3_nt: TGCGCCAGCAGCCTAGGGACACCCGGGGAGCTGTTTTTT; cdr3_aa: CASSLGTPGELFF
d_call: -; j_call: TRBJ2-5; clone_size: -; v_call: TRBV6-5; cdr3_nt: TGTGCCAGCAGGGACCAAGAGACCCAGTACTTC; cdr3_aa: CASRDQETQYF
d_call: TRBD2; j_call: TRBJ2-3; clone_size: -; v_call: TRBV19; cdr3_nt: TGTGCCAGTAGTATAGAGGATAGCGGGGGGTTAACAGATACGCAGTATTTT; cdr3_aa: CASSIEDSGGLTDTQYF
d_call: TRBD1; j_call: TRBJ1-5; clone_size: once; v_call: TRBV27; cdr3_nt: TGTGCCAGCCGACAGGGAAATCAGCCCCAGCATTTT; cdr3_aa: CASRQGNQPQHF
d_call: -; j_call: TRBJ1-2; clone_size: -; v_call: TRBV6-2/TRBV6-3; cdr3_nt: TGTGCCAGCAGTACCCCCCCGGACGGTTATTTC; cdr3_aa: CASSTPPDGYF
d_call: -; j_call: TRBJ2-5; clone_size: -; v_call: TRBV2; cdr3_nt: TGTGCCAGCAGTGAAGCGCTTGGGAGGGGGGAGACCCAGTACTTC; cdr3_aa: CASSEALGRGETQYF
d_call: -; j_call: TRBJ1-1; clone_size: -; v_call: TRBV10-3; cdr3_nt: TGTGCCAGCTCACCGACGGCGGAAAGTGAAGCTTTCTTT; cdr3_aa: CASSPTAESEAFF
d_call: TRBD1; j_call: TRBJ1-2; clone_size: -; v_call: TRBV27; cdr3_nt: TGTGCCAGCAGCCGCCCGCAGGGGGAAGGCTACACCTTC; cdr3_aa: CASSRPQGEGYTF
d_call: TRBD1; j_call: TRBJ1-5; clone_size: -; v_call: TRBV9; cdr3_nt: TGTGCCAGCAGCGTGGGACAGGGGTTGCAGCCCCAGCATTTT; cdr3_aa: CASSVGQGLQPQHF
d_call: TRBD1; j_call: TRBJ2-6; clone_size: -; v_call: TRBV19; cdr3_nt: TGTGCCAGTAGTCCCAGGGGGCCTGGGGCCAACGTCCTGACTTTC; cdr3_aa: CASSPRGPGANVLTF
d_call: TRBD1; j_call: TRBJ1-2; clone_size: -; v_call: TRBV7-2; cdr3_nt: TGTGCCAGCAGCTTAACGGGACAGGGAGGCTATGGCTACACCTTC; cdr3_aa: CASSLTGQGGYGYTF
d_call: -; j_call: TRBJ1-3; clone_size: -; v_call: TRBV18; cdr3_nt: TGTGCCAGCTCACCGGACACCGGCAACACCATATATTTT; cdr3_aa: CASSPDTGNTIYF
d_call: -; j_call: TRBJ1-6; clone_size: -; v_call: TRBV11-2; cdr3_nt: TGTGCCAGCAGCTTATTAGCAGGGAAGAATTCACCCCTCCACTTT; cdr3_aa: CASSLLAGKNSPLHF
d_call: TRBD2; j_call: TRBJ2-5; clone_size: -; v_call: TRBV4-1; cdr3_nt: TGCGCCAGCAGCCTGCTAGCGGGAGGAGAGACCCAGTACTTC; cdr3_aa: CASSLLAGGETQYF
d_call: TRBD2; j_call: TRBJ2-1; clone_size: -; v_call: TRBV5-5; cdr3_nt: TGTGCCAGCAGCTCGACCGGGGGGTTAAGCTCCTACAATGAGCAGTTCTTC; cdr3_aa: CASSSTGGLSSYNEQFF
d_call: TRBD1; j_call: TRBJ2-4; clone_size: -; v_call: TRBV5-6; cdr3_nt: TGTGCCAGCAGCGGGTTGAGGACAGGGGACATTCAGTACTTC; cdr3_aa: CASSGLRTGDIQYF
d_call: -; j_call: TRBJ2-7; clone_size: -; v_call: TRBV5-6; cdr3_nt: TGTGCCAGCCGTTCCCCGGGACCGGCGGCTGGCGAGCAGTACTTC; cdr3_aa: CASRSPGPAAGEQYF
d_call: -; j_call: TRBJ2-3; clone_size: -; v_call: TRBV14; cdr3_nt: TGTGCCAGCAGCCGCTGGACGGGTAGCACAGATACGCAGTATTTT; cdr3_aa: CASSRWTGSTDTQYF
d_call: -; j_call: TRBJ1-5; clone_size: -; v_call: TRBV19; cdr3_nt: TGTGCCAGTAGTTCTTTTGCGGCAGGGGACAATCAGCCCCAGCATTTT; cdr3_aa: CASSSFAAGDNQPQHF
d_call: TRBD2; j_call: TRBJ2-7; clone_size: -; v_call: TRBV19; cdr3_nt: TGTGCCAGTAGTATATCACGAGCTAGCGGGAGCGGCGAGCAGTACTTC; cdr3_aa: CASSISRASGSGEQYF
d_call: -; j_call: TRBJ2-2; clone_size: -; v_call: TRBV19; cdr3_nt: TGTGCCAGTAGAAAGACACAGCAGACCGGGGAGCTGTTTTTT; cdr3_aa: CASRKTQQTGELFF
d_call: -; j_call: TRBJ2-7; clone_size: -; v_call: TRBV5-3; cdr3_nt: TGTGCCAGAAGTCATAGCTTCGGGGGTTGGCCCTACGAGCAGTACTTC; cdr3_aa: CARSHSFGGWPYEQYF
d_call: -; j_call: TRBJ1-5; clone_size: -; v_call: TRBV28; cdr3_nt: TGTGCCAGCATCCCTGGCCCGAGCAATCAGCCCCAGCATTTT; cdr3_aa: CASIPGPSNQPQHF
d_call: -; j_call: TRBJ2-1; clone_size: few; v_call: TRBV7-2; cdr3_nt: TGTGCCAGCAGCTTAGGACCTAATCCCTACAATGAGCAGTTCTTC; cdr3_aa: CASSLGPNPYNEQFF
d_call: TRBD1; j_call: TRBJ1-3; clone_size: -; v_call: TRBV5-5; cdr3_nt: TGTGCCAGCAGCTTGGCCCGGGACAGCCCTGGAAACACCATATATTTT; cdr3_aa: CASSLARDSPGNTIYF